This T cell receptor beta chain was sequenced during a study of control samples from healthy donors and cancer patients. Here immunoSEQ multiplex PCR was the method, and the copy in TCRdb shows in-frame clones only, minus some. There are about 75,000 clones in the sample; 90% to 95% occur only once, and around 6.4% lies in the top ten. This receptor was obtained from a middle-aged woman in good health. The sequenced material came from blood.

CDR3 in DNA: TGTGCCAGCAGCTTCTCAACGAGGGATACGCAGTATTTT. It is translated as CASSFSTRDTQYF. The chain recombines TRBV7-2 with TRBJ2-3; D ambiguous. The CDR3 sequence is 13 residues long. Germline CDR1 SGHTA, CDR2 FQGNSA. Trimming pared 3 bases from V and 6 bases from J, leaving 10 bases between.